A single sample gave rise to the 4 T cell receptor beta chains below, sequenced in a study of human T cells and chemical hapten exposure (dated by TCRdb to the early 2020s). The time point tag for this specimen amounts to: pre-sensitization, week 0. The label giving this sample's treatment or condition can be read as: therapeutic diphenylcyclopropenone sensitization with weekly scalp DPC. Libraries came from RACE. Reads for this sample came from a NextSeq 500. TCRdb applied fastp at Q25 and MiXCR to the public reads, then kept only in-frame beta chains. Each entry merges the rows of one CDR3 protein and shows their most common DNA and genes. The sample table shows a few hundred thousand distinct CDR3 sequences, and roughly 8.9% are seen once. Over 2% of the sample comes from the top ten. Sample: whole blood, taken in connection with sensitization to the hapten diphenylcyclopropenone (DPC). These TCRs come from a woman in her forties with alopecia areata. Some clones in this sample may be carry-over from other donors' samples.

This clonotype was counted at least ten times. The rearrangement links TRBV29-1 to TRBJ1-2; 9 bases are shared with TRBD1. CDR3 length equals 14 residues. CDR1 is SQVTM and CDR2 is ANQGSEA in the germline V gene. J gave up 6 bases and V 6 bases, and 11 bases lay outside the gene matches. Here the CDR3 reads CSVVPGQGIHGYTF. The CDR3 DNA is TGCAGCGTCGTCCCGGGACAGGGAATCCATGGCTACACCTTC.

This clonotype was counted between two and nine times. The gene calls are TRBV2 and TRBJ2-3, with D unresolved. The germline V gene encodes CDR1 SNHLY and CDR2 FYNNEI. This CDR3 is built from 12 residues. Trimming removed 8 bases from V and 7 bases from J, with 13 bases in between. In DNA, the CDR3 is TGTGCCAGCGGGCAGGCAACGCATACGCAGTATTTT. Amino acid sequence: CASGQATHTQYF.

This clonotype occurred a few times. This chain joins TRBV6-5 and TRBJ2-3; TRBD1 aligns across 12 bases. V dropped 0 bases and J dropped 2; count of bases not matched to a gene: 3. There are 17 residues in the CDR3. Germline V lookup: CDR1 MNHEY, CDR2 SVGAGI. This CDR3 reads CASSYSGQGAFTDTQYF. DNA of the CDR3: TGTGCCAGCAGTTACTCGGGACAGGGGGCCTTCACAGATACGCAGTATTTT.

This clonotype was recorded at least ten times. This rearrangement joins TRBV20-1 to TRBJ2-3, with 9 positions matching TRBD1. The germline CDR1 and CDR2 sequences are DFQATT and SNEGSKA (reference sequence). With 6 bases clipped from V and 5 bases from J, the junction kept 6 bases outside the gene matches. The CDR3 runs 13 residues. The CDR3 loop is CSAPQGAQDTQYF. In DNA form, the CDR3 reads TGCAGTGCCCCACAGGGGGCTCAAGATACGCAGTATTTT.